Shown below are 10 T cell receptor beta chains from a single sample sequenced in a study of blood T cell repertoires in COVID-19. Method: immunoSEQ multiplex PCR; TCRdb's copy keeps in-frame clones and lacks some. The data show around 100,000 clones, around nine tenths seen once. The source material was peripheral blood. All receptors come from a man between 50 and 59 years old with active or convalescent COVID-19.

The chain links TRBV19 to TRBJ1-2, with a weak D call TRBD1 (5 bases). Germline-derived CDR1 and CDR2 are LNHDA and SQIVND (reference sequence). The V end lost 8 bases, the J end lost 5 bases, and 15 bases lay between the germline ends. The CDR3 runs to 13 residues. The CDR3 sequence: CASYDSPLYGYTF. CDR3 in DNA: TGTGCCAGTTATGACAGCCCCCTTTATGGCTACACCTTC.

The V call is TRBV27, the J call TRBJ2-3; 7 bases match TRBD2. Per germline, CDR1 MNHEY and CDR2 SMNVEV (reference sequence). CDR3 size: 14 residues. The V gene end was trimmed by 5 bases and the J gene end by 2 bases; junction bases not matched to a gene: 4. The CDR3 nucleotides are TGTGCCAGCAGTCCTACTAGCGTCACAGATACGCAGTATTTT. It translates to CASSPTSVTDTQYF.

This clone showed up just once. This chain links TRBV6-5 with TRBJ2-7, with D perhaps matching TRBD1 (5 bases). The CDR3 is 15 amino acids. Germline V gene data show CDR1 as MNHEY and CDR2 as SVGAGI. V shed 6 bases and J shed 2 bases, with 17 bases lying between them. DNA of the CDR3: TGTGCCAGCAGCCCCGAGACAGCGAGCACCTACGAGCAGTACGTC. It codes for CASSPETASTYEQYV.

DNA of the CDR3: TGTGCCAGCAGCAAGGACATTAGCAATCAGCCCCAGCATTTT. It codes for CASSKDISNQPQHF. This rearrangement joins TRBV7-9 to TRBJ1-5, with a tentative D call TRBD1 (5 bases). The CDR3 extends over 14 amino acids. CDR1 and CDR2 (germline): SEHNR, FQNEAQ (reference sequence). Trimming shortened V by 5 bases and J by 0 bases, and 8 bases separated the two germline ends. Using reference TRBV7-9 and TRBJ1-5 for the parts outside the CDR3, the full variable domain is DTGVSQNPRHKITKRGQNVTFRCDPISEHNRLYWYRQTLGQGPEFLTYFQNEAQLEKSRLLSDRFSAERPKGSFSTLEIQRTEQGDSAMYLCASSKDISNQPQHFGDGTRLSIL.

As DNA, the CDR3 is TGTGCCAGCAGTCCAGACCTGAGGAATCAGCCCCAGCATTTT. Encoded protein: CASSPDLRNQPQHF. This sequence joins TRBV3-1 (or the pseudogene TRBV3-2) and TRBJ1-5; D ambiguous. The CDR3 spans 14 residues. The V end lost 6 bases, the J end lost 4 bases, and 13 bases lay between the germline ends. CDR1 and CDR2 (germline): LGHDT, YNNKEL (reference sequence).

The chain combines TRBV2 with TRBJ2-6, with D tentatively TRBD2 (6 bases). This CDR3 has 15 amino acids. Germline V gene data show CDR1 as SNHLY and CDR2 as FYNNEI. The V and J ends lost 7 bases and 0 bases respectively, with 10 bases between them. The CDR3 protein is CASTFGSSGANVLTF. CDR3 in DNA: TGTGCCAGCACCTTCGGGAGCTCTGGGGCCAACGTCCTGACTTTC.

In DNA, the CDR3 is TGTGCCATCAGTGAACAGGGGCTGGAGACCCAGTACTTC. It codes for CAISEQGLETQYF. The V gene is TRBV10-3, the J gene TRBJ2-5; 7 bases map to TRBD1. The CDR3 totals 13 residues. Germline V lookup: CDR1 ENHRY, CDR2 SYGVKD. V lost 3 bases, J lost 5 bases, and 3 bases stayed unmatched.

The chain recombines TRBV29-1 with TRBJ1-1; TRBD1 might be the D (6 bases). Deletions cut 2 bases from V and 2 bases from J, with 9 bases between. The CDR3 is 13 amino acids. The germline CDR1 and CDR2 sequences are SQVTM and ANQGSEA. CDR3 DNA sequence: TGCAGCGTTGAACGGGACACCAACACTGAAGCTTTCTTT. Amino acid sequence: CSVERDTNTEAFF. The full variable domain, completed using reference TRBV29-1 and TRBJ1-1, is SAVISQKPSRDICQRGTSLTIQCQVDSQVTMMFWYRQQPGQSLTLIATANQGSEATYESGFVIDKFPISRPNLTFSTLTVSNMSPEDSSIYLCSVERDTNTEAFFGQGTRLTVV.

The CDR3 coding sequence is TGTGCCAGTAGCGACCCCGGAGTATTCAATCAGCCCCAGCATTTT. Its translation: CASSDPGVFNQPQHF. The chain joins TRBV19 to TRBJ1-5; D remains unclear. Trimming removed 6 bases at V and 3 bases at J, with 15 bases between. The germline gives CDR1 LNHDA, CDR2 SQIVND (reference sequence). This CDR3 contains 15 residues.

This rearrangement joins TRBV19 to TRBJ1-5; possible D gene TRBD1, 6 bases. Germline V gene data show CDR1 as LNHDA and CDR2 as SQIVND (reference sequence). The CDR3 sequence is 15 residues long. The V and J ends lost 3 bases and 4 bases respectively, with 13 bases between them. CDR3 DNA: TGTGCCAGTAGTATGGACAGCATCCTTAATCAGCCCCAGCATTTT. Its translation: CASSMDSILNQPQHF.